Below, 24 T cell receptor beta chains from the same sample are listed, as sequenced in a study of T cell repertoires in cytomegalovirus infection (dated by TCRdb to the late 2010s). Antigen specificity for these receptors is unknown. Reads for this sample came from an Illumina HiSeq 1500. TCRdb reanalyzed the raw reads on its own, using fastp at Q25 for trimming and MiXCR for clone calling, and kept in-frame beta chains. Each entry is one CDR3 protein sequence, shown with its most common DNA and genes. The sample contains about 110,000 distinct CDR3 sequences, 9.5% to 13% of them found a single time. In total, the top ten clones hold over 25% of the sample. Material for sequencing was PBMCs, sequenced either directly or after in vitro stimulation (not recorded which). These receptor sequences come from a human donor in good health (CMV status not recorded). Some clones in this sample may be carry-over from other donors' samples.

At least ten counts were recorded for this clonotype. The chain combines TRBV12-3 or TRBV12-4 with TRBJ1-1; maybe TRBD1 (5 bases). Between the trimmed V and J ends, which lost 1 base and 8 bases, there was a span of 11 bases. The CDR3 sequence is 13 residues long. The CDR3 is CASSLGVRGEAFF. CDR3 sequence (DNA): TGTGCCAGCAGTTTAGGGGTGAGGGGAGAAGCTTTCTTT.

This clonotype showed up many times. The CDR3, as DNA: TGTGCCAGCAGCCTGTCGGGTGGCGAGCAGTACTTC. Translating gives CASSLSGGEQYF. The gene calls are TRBV11-1 and TRBJ2-7; D gene uncertain. Germline V CDR1 and CDR2: SGHAT, FQDESV (reference sequence). V was shortened by 5 bases and J by 6 bases, with 11 bases between the two germline ends. This CDR3 comprises 12 residues.

This clonotype has ten or more counts. This chain connects TRBV6-2 or TRBV6-3 to TRBJ2-5, with TRBD2 matching over 12 bases. This CDR3 contains 18 residues. Trimming removed 5 bases from V and 0 bases from J; junction bases left unmatched: 10. Germline V gene sequence: CDR1 MNHEY, CDR2 SVGEGT. The CDR3 sequence is CASSAAGLAGYDQETQYF. Here the CDR3 DNA reads TGTGCCAGCAGTGCCGCGGGACTAGCGGGCTATGACCAAGAGACCCAGTACTTC.

This clonotype showed up many times. V usage is TRBV6-1 and J usage is TRBJ1-1; TRBD1 aligns across 7 bases. V gave up 5 bases and J gave up 4 bases; unmatched junction bases: 10. Germline values: CDR1 MNHNS, CDR2 SASEGT. The CDR3 runs to 15 residues. The CDR3 reads CASSTPETGATEAFF. CDR3 nucleotides: TGTGCCAGCAGTACGCCGGAAACAGGGGCCACTGAAGCTTTCTTT.

This clonotype is judged medium-sized. The rearrangement joins TRBV6-1 to TRBJ1-1, with 8 bases fitting TRBD1. The CDR3 length is 15 residues. With V trimmed by 8 bases and J by 4 bases, 12 bases remained unmatched. Germline V lookup: CDR1 MNHNS, CDR2 SASEGT. The CDR3 region is CASFGQGDYGTEAFF. The CDR3 DNA follows: TGTGCCAGCTTCGGACAGGGAGATTATGGCACTGAAGCTTTCTTT.

This clonotype was found many times. This chain links TRBV4-3 with TRBJ1-2; unclear D gene. This CDR3 has 13 amino acids. Germline values: CDR1 LGHNA, CDR2 YSLEER. The germline V and J ends were trimmed by 0 bases and 8 bases, with 10 bases remaining between them. DNA for the CDR3: TGCGCCAGCAGCCAAGAAATCGGTCTGGGCTACACCTTC. It codes for CASSQEIGLGYTF.

The sample holds many counts of this clonotype. V is TRBV7-8 and J is TRBJ1-6; D is possibly TRBD1 (6 bases). The V and J ends lost 1 base and 0 bases respectively, with 10 bases between them. Per the germline V gene, CDR1 is SGHVS and CDR2 is FQNEAQ. The CDR3 totals 17 residues. The CDR3 spells CASSLGGQGSYNSPLHF. In DNA form, the CDR3 reads TGTGCCAGCAGCTTAGGGGGGCAGGGCTCCTATAATTCACCCCTCCACTTT.

This clonotype was seen only a few times. V is TRBV7-2 and J is TRBJ1-5; D is uncertain. V lost 3 bases to trimming and J lost 4 bases, with 19 bases between them. The CDR3 totals 17 residues. CDR1 SGHTA and CDR2 FQGNSA come from the germline V gene. The DNA for the CDR3 is TGTGCCAGCAGCTTTCTTCCGACTGAAGAAAATAATCAGCCCCAGCATTTT. This translates into CASSFLPTEENNQPQHF.

This clonotype occurred many times. V and J are TRBV11-2 and TRBJ1-4; TRBD1 is a possible D gene (6 bases). The CDR3 has 16 amino acids. Trimming left V 3 bases short and J 4 bases short, with 15 bases between. Germline CDR1 is SGHAT and CDR2 is FQNNGV. The DNA for the CDR3 is TGTGCCAGCAGCTTCCAGGGGACCCTTATTAATGAAAAACTGTTTTTT. Its translation: CASSFQGTLINEKLFF.

Many counts were recorded for this clonotype. This chain joins TRBV5-8 and TRBJ2-6, with TRBD1 as a possible D gene (6 bases). The CDR3 has 19 amino acids. Germline V gives CDR1 SGHTS, CDR2 YDEGEE. Trimming took 2 bases from V and 0 from J, leaving 18 bases between them. The CDR3 sequence: CASSFISTGTLSGANVLTF. The CDR3 nucleotides read TGTGCCAGCAGCTTCATATCTACAGGGACCCTCTCTGGGGCCAACGTCCTGACTTTC.

The V gene is TRBV28, the J gene TRBJ2-1, with TRBD2 as a possible D gene (6 bases). Per the germline V gene, CDR1 is MDHEN and CDR2 is SYDVKM. V lost 6 bases and J lost 0, with 15 bases in between. This CDR3 is 16 amino acids long. The CDR3 nucleotides are TGTGCCAGCAGCTCAGCGGGTGCCTTCTCCTACAATGAGCAGTTCTTC. Its translation is CASSSAGAFSYNEQFF.

This clonotype has a count of ten or more. This chain links TRBV28 with TRBJ1-5; D unclear. The CDR3 consists of 14 residues. V was cut by 4 bases and J by 5 bases, with 12 bases left in between. Germline V gene sequence: CDR1 MDHEN, CDR2 SYDVKM. CDR3 amino acids: CASSYQAYHQPQHF. The DNA for the CDR3 is TGTGCCAGCAGTTACCAAGCGTACCATCAGCCCCAGCATTTT. The whole variable domain, filled in from reference TRBV28 and TRBJ1-5, reads DVKVTQSSRYLVKRTGEKVFLECVQDMDHENMFWYRQDPGLGLRLIYFSYDVKMKEKGDIPEGYSVSREKKERFSLILESASTNQTSMYLCASSYQAYHQPQHFGDGTRLSIL.

A single count supports this clonotype. The chain uses TRBV6-2 or TRBV6-3 and TRBJ1-5; no definite D call. The CDR3 is 12 amino acids. V lost 0 bases, J lost 8 bases, and 5 bases lay in between. Germline CDR1 MNHEY, CDR2 SVGEGT. DNA for the CDR3: TGTGCCAGCAGTTACTCTTGGAAGCCCCAGCATTTT. Residues: CASSYSWKPQHF.

This clonotype was picked up many times. The chain couples TRBV10-2 to TRBJ1-5; D unresolved. With 5 bases removed from V and 4 bases from J, the gap between germline ends came to 9 bases. Germline assignment: CDR1 WSHSY and CDR2 SAAADI. CDR3 length: 13 amino acids. This chain's CDR3 is CASSRGYNQPQHF. In DNA form, the CDR3 reads TGCGCCAGCAGTCGAGGGTATAATCAGCCCCAGCATTTT.

This clonotype came up many times. The J gene is TRBJ2-7, the V gene TRBV7-9; D is unclear. Germline CDR1 is SEHNR and CDR2 is FQNEAQ (reference sequence). V lost 4 bases and J 2 bases, leaving 12 bases between the germline ends. The CDR3 is made up of 14 amino acids. CDR3 sequence (DNA): TGTGCCAGCAGCTCCCCCCATAAAGCCTACGAGCAGTACTTC. Translating gives CASSSPHKAYEQYF.

The sample holds many counts of this clonotype. The V call is TRBV11-2, the J call TRBJ2-7, with 8 positions matching TRBD2. V gave up 3 bases and J gave up 0 bases; unmatched junction bases: 1. The germline V gene encodes CDR1 SGHAT and CDR2 FQNNGV. The CDR3 is 14 residues long. The CDR3 bases are TGTGCCAGCAGCTTGCTAGCGGGCTCCTACGAGCAGTACTTC. Amino acids: CASSLLAGSYEQYF.

This clonotype was detected ten times or more. The chain employs TRBV7-2 and TRBJ1-5; a weak D match, TRBD1 (5 bases). The ends were cut back, 3 bases at V and 5 bases at J, with 8 bases in the middle. Germline-derived CDR1 and CDR2 are SGHTA and FQGNSA. The CDR3 extends over 13 amino acids. CDR3 amino acids: CASSLGPYQPQHF. The CDR3, as DNA: TGTGCCAGCAGCTTGGGACCCTATCAGCCCCAGCATTTT.

This clonotype was recorded only once. The chain combines TRBV7-9 with TRBJ2-1; 8 nucleotides align to TRBD1. Germline CDR1 SEHNR, CDR2 FQNEAQ (reference sequence). V lost 5 bases, J lost 4 bases, and 10 bases stayed unmatched. The CDR3 sequence is 16 residues long. CDR3 nucleotide sequence: TGTGCCAGCAGCCCCCGGGACAGGAGTTTATACAATGAGCAGTTCTTC. Amino acid sequence: CASSPRDRSLYNEQFF.

The chain couples TRBV6-1 to TRBJ1-1; TRBD1 agrees at 8 bases. The V segment lost 7 bases and the J segment 2 bases; nucleotides outside the gene matches: 3. CDR1 MNHNS and CDR2 SASEGT come from the germline V gene. The CDR3 is 13 residues long. The CDR3: CASTDRGNTEAFF. Here the CDR3 DNA reads TGTGCCAGCACCGACAGGGGAAACACTGAAGCTTTCTTT.

This clonotype has ten or more counts. The chain is built from TRBV5-1 and TRBJ2-7; D is possibly TRBD2 (5 bases). The CDR3 runs 15 residues. CDR1 is SGHRS and CDR2 is YFSETQ in the germline V gene. Trimming stripped 4 bases from V and 0 bases from J, with 14 bases between. DNA of the CDR3: TGCGCCAGCAGCCCCCTGCCGGGGAGCTCCTACGAGCAGTACGTC. It translates to CASSPLPGSSYEQYV.

This chain uses TRBV20-1 with TRBJ2-1, with D tentatively TRBD1 (5 bases). Germline-derived CDR1 and CDR2 are DFQATT and SNEGSKA (reference sequence). This CDR3 region has 14 residues. V lost 4 bases to trimming and J lost 9 bases, with 19 bases between them. CDR3 sequence (DNA): TGCAGTGCTATCCCTCAGCGTAGGGGTAGTGAGCAGTTCTTC. It encodes CSAIPQRRGSEQFF.

V usage is TRBV5-4 and J usage is TRBJ2-1, with D tentatively TRBD1 or TRBD2 (6 bases each). The germline gives CDR1 SGHNT, CDR2 YYREEE (reference sequence). The CDR3 has 14 residues. With 0 bases removed from V and 7 bases from J, the gap between germline ends came to 11 bases. The CDR3 coding sequence is TGTGCCAGCAGCTTGGTAGGGGGGCGGAATGAGCAGTTCTTC. Amino acids: CASSLVGGRNEQFF.

This sequence joins TRBV6-2 or TRBV6-3 and TRBJ2-7, with TRBD1 as a possible D gene (6 bases). The V and J ends lost 6 bases and 0 bases respectively, with 12 bases between them. The CDR3 spans 14 residues. Germline values: CDR1 MNHEY, CDR2 SVGEGT. CDR3 DNA: TGTGCCAGCAGCCGCGAAGGGGGCTCCTACGAGCAGTACGTC. Translating gives CASSREGGSYEQYV.

The chain recombines TRBV30 with TRBJ1-2; no clear D gene. This CDR3 is 12 amino acids long. The V and J ends lost 2 bases and 4 bases respectively, with 8 bases between them. Germline CDR1 is GTSNPN and CDR2 is SVGIG (reference sequence). The CDR3 coding sequence is TGTGCCTGGAGTATAGGTACCTATGGCTACACCTTC. Its protein product is CAWSIGTYGYTF.